This T cell receptor beta chain appears in the sequencing data of a study of response to subunit inactivated influenza vaccine. Study-level results: It was suggested by the authors that few new T cells are recruited by each seasonal influenza vaccination.

This CDR3 comprises 15 residues. Germline trimming cut 6 bases from V and 3 bases from J; bases unmatched to any gene: 9. The germline V gene encodes CDR1 SQVTM and CDR2 ANQGSEA. Regarding this clonotype: The antigen is undetermined.

Each CDR3 protein gets one entry after TCRdb re-called the RT-PCR reads with MiXCR. This table has roughly 290,000 distinct CDR3 sequences, roughly 22% appearing once. V gene TRBV29-1 combines with J gene TRBJ2-3, with TRBD1 matching over 10 bases. The sample here was PBMCs from blood, taken about 20 months after vaccination. The source is a man aged 50 to 75 who received an inactivated influenza vaccine. The CDR3 spells CSVNRGGQGTDTQYF. The CDR3 DNA follows: TGCAGCGTAAACAGGGGGGGACAGGGGACAGATACGCAGTATTTT.